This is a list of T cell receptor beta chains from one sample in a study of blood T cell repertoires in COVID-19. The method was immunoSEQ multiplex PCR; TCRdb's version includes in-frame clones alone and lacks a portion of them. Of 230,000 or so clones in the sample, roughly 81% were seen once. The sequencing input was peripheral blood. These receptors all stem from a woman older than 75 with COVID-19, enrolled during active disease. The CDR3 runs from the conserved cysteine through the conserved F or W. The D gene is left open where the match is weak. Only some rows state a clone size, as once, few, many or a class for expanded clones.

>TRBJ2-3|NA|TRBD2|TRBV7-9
CASSSRGGLGSDTQYF
TGTGCCAGCAGCTCCAGAGGGGGACTAGGGTCAGATACGCAGTATTTT
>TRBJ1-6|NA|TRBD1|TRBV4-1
CASSQSSRTGRAPLHF
TGCGCCAGCAGCCAAAGTTCCCGGACAGGGCGTGCACCCCTCCACTTT
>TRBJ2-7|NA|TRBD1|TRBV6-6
CASSRQGIVYEQYF
TGTGCCAGCAGTCGACAGGGGATTGTTTACGAGCAGTACTTC
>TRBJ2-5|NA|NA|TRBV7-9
CASERGLGETQYF
TGTGCCTCTGAGAGGGGACTGGGGGAGACCCAGTACTTC
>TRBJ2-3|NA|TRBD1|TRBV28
CASRDSGTGGVDTQYF
TGTGCCAGCAGGGACTCCGGGACAGGGGGTGTGGATACGCAGTATTTT
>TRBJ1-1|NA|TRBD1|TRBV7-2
CASSLQGYTEAFF
TGTGCCAGCAGCCTACAGGGGTACACTGAAGCTTTCTTT
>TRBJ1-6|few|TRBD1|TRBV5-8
CASRRRGQGNSPLHF
TGTGCCAGCAGGAGACGGGGACAGGGGAATTCACCCCTCCACTTT
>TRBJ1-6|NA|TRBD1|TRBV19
CASSTLTGSATPLHF
TGTGCCAGTAGTACACTGACAGGGTCAGCGACGCCCCTCCACTTT
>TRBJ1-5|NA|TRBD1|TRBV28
CASSGRGPTSNQPQHF
TGTGCCAGCAGCGGTAGGGGGCCTACGAGCAATCAGCCCCAGCATTTT
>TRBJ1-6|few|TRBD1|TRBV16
CASSQRDRGPNSPLHF
TGTGCCAGCAGCCAAAGGGACAGGGGGCCTAACTCACCCCTCCACTTT
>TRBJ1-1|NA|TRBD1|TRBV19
CASSRTGEGTEAFF
TGTGCCAGTAGCCGGACAGGGGAGGGCACTGAAGCTTTCTTT
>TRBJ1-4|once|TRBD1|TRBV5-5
CASSFGTGGSEREKLFF
TGTGCCAGCAGCTTCGGGACAGGGGGCAGCGAACGTGAAAAACTGTTTTTT
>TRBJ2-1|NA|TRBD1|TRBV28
CASSQDRGLNEQFF
TGTGCCAGCAGTCAAGACAGGGGGCTCAATGAGCAGTTCTTC
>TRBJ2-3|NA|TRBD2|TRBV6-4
CASSVTGGSTDTQYF
TGTGCCAGCAGTGTGACGGGAGGGAGCACAGATACGCAGTATTTT
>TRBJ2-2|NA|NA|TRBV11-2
CASTASPGVAGELFF
TGTGCCAGCACCGCTTCCCCAGGGGTGGCCGGGGAGCTGTTTTTT
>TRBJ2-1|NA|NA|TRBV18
CASSPNILADNEQFF
TGTGCCAGCTCACCGAACATCCTCGCTGACAATGAGCAGTTCTTC
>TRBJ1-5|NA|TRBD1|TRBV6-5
CASRSDRGSNQPQHF
TGTGCCAGCAGGTCAGACAGGGGAAGCAATCAGCCCCAGCATTTT
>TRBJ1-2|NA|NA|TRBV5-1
CASSLGSTVSVLGYTF
TGCGCCAGCAGCTTGGGGTCGACAGTCTCTGTTCTCGGCTACACCTTC
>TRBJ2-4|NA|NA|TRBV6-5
CASPPRRKNIQYF
TGTGCCAGCCCCCCCCGGCGGAAAAACATTCAGTACTTC
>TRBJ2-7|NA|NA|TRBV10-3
CTISQGYEQYF
TGTACCATCAGCCAGGGCTACGAGCAGTACTTC
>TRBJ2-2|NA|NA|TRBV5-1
CASSLAANTGELFF
TGCGCCAGCAGCTTGGCAGCGAACACCGGGGAGCTGTTTTTT
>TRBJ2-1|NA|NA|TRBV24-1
CATSHTDRNNEQFF
TGTGCCACCAGCCACACAGACAGAAACAATGAGCAGTTCTTC
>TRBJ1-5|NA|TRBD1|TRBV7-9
CASSLGGTVNQPQHF
TGTGCCAGCAGCTTAGGAGGGACAGTGAATCAGCCCCAGCATTTT
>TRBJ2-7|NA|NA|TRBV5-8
CASSTSGFTYEQYF
TGTGCCAGCAGCACATCGGGGTTTACCTACGAGCAGTACTTC
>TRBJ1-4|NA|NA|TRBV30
CALTRTAATNEKLFF
TGTGCCTTGACCAGGACAGCTGCAACTAATGAAAAACTGTTTTTT
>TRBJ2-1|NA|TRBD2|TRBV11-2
CASSLDWAGGGFF
TGTGCCAGCAGCTTAGATTGGGCGGGAGGGGGGTTCTTC
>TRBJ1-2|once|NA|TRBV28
CASRRQSSFGYTF
TGTGCCAGCAGACGACAATCATCCTTTGGCTACACCTTC
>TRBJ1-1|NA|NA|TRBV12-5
CASGLWRENTEAFF
TGTGCTAGTGGTTTGTGGAGGGAGAACACTGAAGCTTTCTTT
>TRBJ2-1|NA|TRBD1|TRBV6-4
CASSDMDTGEYNEQFF
TGTGCCAGCAGTGACATGGATACAGGGGAGTACAATGAGCAGTTCTTC